The 29 T cell receptor beta chains listed next were all sequenced from one sample in a study of T cell responses to AZD1222 COVID-19 vaccine. The protocol was immunoSEQ multiplex PCR, while the TCRdb copy is restricted to in-frame clones and leaves out a portion. Here the sample spans 70,000 to 90,000 clones, 80% to 90% being singletons. The sample consisted of peripheral blood, taken 28 days after the second AZD1222 dose. These receptors were collected from an adult who received the AZD1222 COVID-19 vaccine.

V and J are TRBV18 and TRBJ1-2; 7 bases align to TRBD1. The junction had 7 bases not matched to a gene; V was cut back by 4 bases and J by 8 bases. Germline values: CDR1 KGHSH, CDR2 LQKENI. The CDR3 covers 13 residues. CDR3 nucleotide sequence: TGTGCCAGCTCACAGACAGGGTCGAGGGGCTACACCTTC. It yields the protein CASSQTGSRGYTF. The full variable domain, rest sourced from reference TRBV18 and TRBJ1-2, is NAGVMQNPRHLVRRRGQEARLRCSPMKGHSHVYWYRQLPEEGLKFMVYLQKENIIDESGMPKERFSAEFPKEGPSILRIQQVVRGDSAAYFCASSQTGSRGYTFGSGTRLTVV.

The rearrangement links TRBV7-3 to TRBJ2-1, with a tentative D call TRBD2 (6 bases). Germline lookup yields CDR1 SGHTA and CDR2 FQGTGA. V was cut by 2 bases and J by 3 bases, with 11 bases left in between. The CDR3 length is 15 residues. The CDR3 DNA follows: TGTGCCAGCAGCTTAGCGCGGGGTGTCTACAATGAGCAGTTCTTC. Translation: CASSLARGVYNEQFF.

In DNA form, the CDR3 reads TGTGCCAGCAGCTATGGGGCGGGGTTGGAGACCCAGTACTTC. Translation gives CASSYGAGLETQYF. The chain carries TRBV7-8 and TRBJ2-5; a possible D gene is TRBD2 (6 bases). The V end lost 4 bases, the J end lost 5 bases, and 14 bases lay between the germline ends. The CDR3 sequence is 14 residues long. Looked up from germline, CDR1 is SGHVS and CDR2 is FQNEAQ.

The V and J genes are TRBV7-9 and TRBJ1-4; D gene unclear. Trimming removed 5 bases from V and 6 bases from J, with 16 bases in between. This CDR3 spans 15 amino acids. Germline lookup yields CDR1 SEHNR and CDR2 FQNEAQ (reference sequence). The CDR3: CASSKNDLVDEKLFF. In DNA form, the CDR3 reads TGTGCCAGCAGCAAGAACGACTTGGTGGATGAAAAACTGTTTTTT.

The V call is TRBV21-1, the J call TRBJ2-4; the DNA was not compared with TRBD1, the D call given in the table. TRBV21-1 is termed a pseudogene. CDR3 length: 15 residues. This CDR3 reads CASQPARQTKNIQYF. The CDR3 DNA reads TGTGCCAGCCAACCTGCAAGACAAACCAAAAACATTCAGTACTTC.

This clone showed up just a few times. Mismatch with germline at one junction end may stem from a read error. In DNA form, the CDR3 reads TGTGCCAGCAGCTTAGTGGGGGGACCGGACCCGATCTTC. Residues: CASSLVGGPDPIF. The chain uses TRBV7-6 and TRBJ2-1; TRBD2 is a possible D gene (6 bases). This CDR3 is built from 13 residues. The germline CDR1 and CDR2 sequences are SGHVS and FNYEAQ.

The chain joins TRBV10-3 to TRBJ2-7; D is unresolved. The CDR3 spans 15 residues. Germline CDR1 ENHRY, CDR2 SYGVKD. Trimming took off 0 bases at V and 2 bases at J, with 11 bases between the two ends. CDR3 bases: TGTGCCATCAGTGAGTCCGGAACAACCGCCTACGAGCAGTACTTC. As protein: CAISESGTTAYEQYF.

V usage is TRBV6-5 and J usage is TRBJ1-2, with TRBD1 matching over 7 bases. Germline loops: CDR1 MNHEY, CDR2 SVGAGI. This CDR3 contains 13 residues. The trim removed 6 bases at V and 7 bases at J, leaving 8 bases unmatched. The CDR3 region has the DNA TGTGCCAGCAGGACGACAGGGCGAGTTGGCTACACCTTC. As protein: CASRTTGRVGYTF.

This rearrangement joins TRBV5-8 to TRBJ2-1; 9 bases fit TRBD2. V lost 4 bases and J lost 7; bases outside the gene matches: 9. Germline V lookup: CDR1 SGHTS, CDR2 YDEGEE. The CDR3 contains 15 residues. CDR3 protein: CASSPTSGRKNEQFF. DNA for the CDR3: TGTGCCAGCAGCCCCACTAGCGGGCGGAAAAATGAGCAGTTCTTC.

This clone showed up just once. V and J are TRBV2 and TRBJ2-7, with 7 bases lining up with TRBD1. The V and J ends lost 6 bases and 1 base, in that order; junction bases with no gene match: 12. The germline gives CDR1 SNHLY, CDR2 FYNNEI. CDR3 length: 16 residues. CDR3 sequence reads: CASRKYRDSRSYEQYF. The CDR3 nucleotides read TGTGCCAGCAGAAAATACCGGGACAGTCGTTCCTACGAGCAGTACTTC.

This chain links TRBV27 with TRBJ1-5, with 9 bases that match TRBD1. Germline CDR1 and CDR2: MNHEY and SMNVEV (reference sequence). J was trimmed by 5 bases and V by 4 bases; bases with no gene match: 3. This CDR3 comprises 14 residues. The CDR3 DNA follows: TGTGCCAGCAGTTCGGACAGGGGCGATCAGCCCCAGCATTTT. Protein: CASSSDRGDQPQHF.

J is TRBJ1-2 and V is TRBV30; 7 positions match TRBD1. The V gene's germline CDR1 is GTSNPN and CDR2 SVGIG (reference sequence). This CDR3 has 14 residues. J gave up 7 bases and V 3 bases, and 11 bases lay outside the gene matches. The chain's CDR3 is CAWSHGGGDGGYTF. For the CDR3, the DNA is TGTGCCTGGAGCCACGGAGGGGGCGATGGTGGCTACACCTTC. The whole variable domain, remainder taken from reference TRBV30 and TRBJ1-2, is SQTIHQWPATLVQPVGSPLSLECTVEGTSNPNLYWYRQAAGRGLQLLFYSVGIGQISSEVPQNLSASRPQDRQFILSSKKLLLSDSGFYLCAWSHGGGDGGYTFGSGTRLTVV.

This sequence joins TRBV2 and TRBJ1-2, with 10 bases aligning to TRBD1. Germline trimming cut 8 bases from V and 4 bases from J; bases unmatched to any gene: 1. From germline, CDR1 is SNHLY and CDR2 FYNNEI. The CDR3 consists of 12 residues. The CDR3 loop reads CASRDRGYGYTF. CDR3 nucleotide sequence: TGTGCCAGCCGGGACAGGGGCTATGGCTACACCTTC.

The chain joins TRBV6-5 to TRBJ2-2, with D perhaps matching TRBD1 (6 bases). Germline CDR1 MNHEY, CDR2 SVGAGI. The CDR3 has 12 residues. V was pared by 11 bases and J by 2 bases, with 9 bases between. The CDR3 DNA sequence: TGTGCCGGGGACACTAACACCGGGGAGCTGTTTTTT. Translating gives CAGDTNTGELFF.

V gene TRBV7-8 combines with J gene TRBJ1-6, with a possible D match to TRBD1 (6 bases). The CDR3 runs to 14 residues. V was shortened by 3 bases and J by 6 bases, with 9 bases between the two germline ends. Germline V gene sequence: CDR1 SGHVS, CDR2 FQNEAQ. The CDR3 here is CASSFDRTNSPLHF. CDR3 sequence (DNA): TGTGCCAGCAGCTTCGACAGGACTAATTCACCCCTCCACTTT.

In this sample, this clone turned up once. This sequence joins TRBV3-1 (or the pseudogene TRBV3-2) and TRBJ1-3, with D maybe TRBD1 (5 bases). Germline CDR1 is LGHDT and CDR2 is YNNKEL (reference sequence). Trimming took 1 base from V and 4 from J, leaving 11 bases between them. The CDR3 spans 15 residues. CDR3 coding DNA: TGTGCCAGCAGCCAAGTCATGACAGAGGGAAACACCATATATTTT. Translation: CASSQVMTEGNTIYF.

The chain joins TRBV7-3 to TRBJ2-1; perhaps TRBD2 as D (7 bases). CDR1 and CDR2 (germline): SGHTA, FQGTGA. The CDR3 contains 13 residues. Trimming took off 6 bases at V and 7 bases at J, with 13 bases between the two ends. CDR3 in amino acids: CASRRGLGNEQFF. The DNA for the CDR3 is TGTGCCAGCAGGCGGGGGCTGGGAAATGAGCAGTTCTTC.

J is TRBJ1-2 and V is TRBV18, with 7 bases aligning to TRBD1. Germline CDR1 KGHSH, CDR2 LQKENI. There are 16 residues in the CDR3. Trimming cost V 10 bases and J 4 bases; bases outside gene matches: 18. The CDR3 DNA reads as TGTGCCACCCAAGCTTTAGGGGGCGCAGGGGGCTATGGCTACACCTTC. Its protein is CATQALGGAGGYGYTF.

The chain recombines TRBV2 with TRBJ1-2, with a weak D call TRBD1 (6 bases). CDR1 is SNHLY and CDR2 is FYNNEI in the germline V gene. V lost 4 bases, J lost 4 bases, and 13 bases lay in between. There are 14 residues in the CDR3. DNA of the CDR3: TGTGCCAGCAGTGCGAGGACAGATTCCTATGGCTACACCTTC. This gives the protein CASSARTDSYGYTF.

This chain joins TRBV19 and TRBJ2-2; weak D call: TRBD2 (5 bases). This CDR3 comprises 14 residues. Deletions cut 1 base from V and 7 bases from J, with 10 bases between. Germline values: CDR1 LNHDA, CDR2 SQIVND (reference sequence). CDR3 in amino acids: CASSIGSRDGELFF. CDR3 sequence (DNA): TGTGCCAGTAGTATAGGATCCCGGGACGGGGAGCTGTTTTTT.

This clone was counted once. The chain has TRBV4-3 and TRBJ2-1, with D possibly being TRBD2 (6 bases). Germline lookup yields CDR1 LGHNA and CDR2 YSLEER. The V end lost 1 base, the J end lost 7 bases, and 14 bases lay between the germline ends. This CDR3 spans 15 amino acids. DNA of the CDR3: TGCGCCAGCAGCCAAGGTCAGAACGGGAGAAATGAGCAGTTCTTC. Its translation: CASSQGQNGRNEQFF.

The chain couples TRBV7-2 to TRBJ2-3, with 7 nucleotides matching TRBD2. V gave up 5 bases and J gave up 0 bases; unmatched junction bases: 8. This CDR3 spans 16 amino acids. CDR1 and CDR2 from the germline V gene are SGHTA and FQGNSA. DNA for the CDR3: TGTGCCAGCAGCCGCCGCCGGGGGGACAGCACAGATACGCAGTATTTT. This sequence encodes CASSRRRGDSTDTQYF.

J is TRBJ2-7 and V is TRBV18; TRBD2 matches 7 bases. The CDR3 extends over 13 amino acids. Trimming cost V 5 bases and J 3 bases; bases outside gene matches: 4. Germline CDR1 KGHSH, CDR2 LQKENI. CDR3 sequence (DNA): TGTGCCAGCTCAGGGGGACTAAACTACGAGCAGTACTTC. It translates to CASSGGLNYEQYF. The variable domain in full, with the rest retrieved from reference TRBV18 and TRBJ2-7, is NAGVMQNPRHLVRRRGQEARLRCSPMKGHSHVYWYRQLPEEGLKFMVYLQKENIIDESGMPKERFSAEFPKEGPSILRIQQVVRGDSAAYFCASSGGLNYEQYFGPGTRLTVT.

The chain is built from TRBV2 and TRBJ1-1; a possible D gene is TRBD1 (6 bases). This CDR3 spans 12 amino acids. The V gene lost 10 bases and the J gene lost 4 bases, with 13 bases spanning the gap. Per the germline V gene, CDR1 is SNHLY and CDR2 is FYNNEI. The CDR3 region has the DNA TGTGCCACCAAGGGGGATCGCACTGAAGCTTTCTTT. This encodes CATKGDRTEAFF. The full variable domain, with the rest looked up from reference TRBV2 and TRBJ1-1, is EPEVTQTPSHQVTQMGQEVILRCVPISNHLYFYWYRQILGQKVEFLVSFYNNEISEKSEIFDDQFSVERPDGSNFTLKIRSTKLEDSAMYFCATKGDRTEAFFGQGTRLTVV.

This clone appeared once. The chain couples TRBV5-4 to TRBJ2-5, with 8 bases aligning to TRBD2. CDR3 length: 16 residues. The V and J ends lost 5 bases and 5 bases, in that order; junction bases with no gene match: 14. Germline assignment: CDR1 SGHNT and CDR2 YYREEE (reference sequence). CDR3 in amino acids: CASRTHPTGGPETQYF. The CDR3 coding sequence is TGTGCCAGCAGGACGCACCCTACGGGGGGGCCGGAGACCCAGTACTTC.

This clone was seen just once. V usage is TRBV12-3 or TRBV12-4 and J usage is TRBJ2-7; D is uncertain. Trimming took off 3 bases at V and 2 bases at J, with 8 bases between the two ends. The CDR3 runs to 13 residues. The CDR3 loop is CASSLRKTYEQYF. DNA of the CDR3: TGTGCCAGCAGTTTGCGGAAGACCTACGAGCAGTACTTC.

The rearrangement links TRBV7-2 to TRBJ2-1, with 7 positions matching TRBD2. The V gene end was trimmed by 3 bases and the J gene end by 4 bases; junction bases not matched to a gene: 3. The CDR3 is 14 amino acids. Germline values: CDR1 SGHTA, CDR2 FQGNSA. Here the CDR3 reads CASSFGGGYNEQFF. As DNA, the CDR3 is TGTGCCAGCAGCTTTGGCGGGGGATACAATGAGCAGTTCTTC.

This rearrangement joins TRBV5-4 to TRBJ1-2; D may be TRBD1 (5 bases). The V end was cut by 3 bases, the J end by 4 bases, with 10 bases between. This CDR3 has 13 amino acids. Germline loops: CDR1 SGHNT, CDR2 YYREEE (reference sequence). The CDR3 here is CASSSEQAYGYTF. Written as DNA, the CDR3 is TGTGCCAGCAGCTCTGAACAGGCCTATGGCTACACCTTC.

CDR3 in amino acids: CASSEYSGATGELFF. The CDR3 DNA is TGTGCCAGCAGTGAATATTCGGGGGCGACCGGGGAGCTGTTTTTT. The chain is built from TRBV25-1 and TRBJ2-2; D is possibly TRBD1 or TRBD2 (6 bases each). V shed 0 bases and J shed 5 bases, with 10 bases lying between them. The germline V gene has CDR1 MGHDK and CDR2 SYGVNS. This CDR3 spans 15 amino acids.